This TCR beta chain was found in a study of blood T cell repertoires in COVID-19. Sequencing was performed with immunoSEQ multiplex PCR; in TCRdb, only in-frame clones are kept and a portion is missing. Of 80,000 to 95,000 clones in the sample, 80% to 90% were seen once. The V and J ends lost 0 bases and 6 bases respectively, with 21 bases between them. This CDR3 spans 18 amino acids. Germline V gene lookup returns CDR1 KGHSH and CDR2 LQKENI. This clone was counted a single time. V and J are TRBV18 and TRBJ2-1, with D tentatively TRBD1 (5 bases). The sequence came from a man older than 75 with COVID-19, enrolled during active disease. The sample taken for sequencing was peripheral blood. The CDR3 reads CASSPPVRGGLSGNEQFF. In DNA form, the CDR3 reads TGTGCCAGCTCACCACCGGTAAGGGGTGGGCTTTCGGGCAATGAGCAGTTCTTC.